These 9 T cell receptor beta chains were sequenced from one sample in a study of T-cell reconstitution after alpha-beta-depleted transplantation in children. As it was prepared, the TCRbeta library received unique molecular identifiers. A single record per CDR3 protein comes from TCRdb applying MiXCR to the PCR reads. The data contain about 610,000 distinct CDR3 sequences, approximately 10% of them singletons. Sequencing was performed on PBMCs from the stem cell graft donor, taken from the stem cell graft. Receptor source: a human donor who donated a stem cell graft to a child with acute myeloid leukemia.

The chain uses TRBV3-1 and TRBJ2-1; 10 bases fit TRBD2. V shed 5 bases and J 4 bases; nucleotides not matched to a gene: 5. CDR3 size: 15 residues. Germline CDR1 LGHDT, CDR2 YNNKEL (reference sequence). The CDR3 bases are TGTGCCAGCAGCAAGCGGGAGGGCCGGTACAATGAGCAGTTCTTC. Translation gives CASSKREGRYNEQFF.

Concerning this clonotype itself: A much more abundant neighbour one base away suggests this may be a read error. No conserved phenylalanine or tryptophan is present at the end of the CDR3, so a read error is the likely explanation. J is TRBJ2-7 and V is TRBV30; D gene uncertain. The CDR3 spans 13 residues. Germline lookup yields CDR1 GTSNPN and CDR2 SVGIG (reference sequence). Trimming pared 1 base from V and 2 bases from J, leaving 9 bases between. CDR3 residues: CAWSDGDPYEQYL. CDR3 sequence (DNA): TGTGCCTGGAGTGACGGAGACCCCTACGAGCAGTACCTC.

The chain carries TRBV20-1 and TRBJ1-5, with 11 bases identical to TRBD1. J gave up 5 bases and V 5 bases, and 2 bases lay outside the gene matches. Germline V gene sequence: CDR1 DFQATT, CDR2 SNEGSKA (reference sequence). This CDR3 has 13 amino acids. The CDR3 DNA follows: TGCAGTGCTGGGGGACAGGGGGATCAGCCCCAGCATTTT. This sequence encodes CSAGGQGDQPQHF.

The table lists this clonotype with a few counts. The chain is built from TRBV5-1 and TRBJ2-6; TRBD1 aligns across 8 bases. The CDR3 is 18 residues long. CDR1 and CDR2 from the germline V gene are SGHRS and YFSETQ. The V and J ends lost 0 bases and 0 bases, in that order; junction bases with no gene match: 5. The CDR3 sequence is CASSLVAQGVSGANVLTF. The DNA of the CDR3 is TGCGCCAGCAGCTTGGTTGCACAGGGGGTCTCTGGGGCCAACGTCCTGACTTTC.

Written as DNA, the CDR3 is TGTGCCAGCAGCTTACGGGGTCGGGACTACAGCACAGATACGCAGTATTTT. This gives the protein CASSLRGRDYSTDTQYF. The chain joins TRBV7-3 to TRBJ2-3; 7 bases agree with TRBD2. The CDR3 has 17 residues. Germline loops: CDR1 SGHTA, CDR2 FQGTGA. Unmatched junction bases numbered 8, after V lost 2 bases and J lost 0 bases.

V usage is TRBV11-2 and J usage is TRBJ2-4; D is perhaps TRBD2 (6 bases). The germline gives CDR1 SGHAT, CDR2 FQNNGV. Trimming stripped 0 bases from V and 0 bases from J, with 18 bases between. This CDR3 spans 19 amino acids. Written as DNA, the CDR3 is TGTGCCAGCAGCTTAGATCGAGGAAGCGGGTCCCTAGCCAAAAACATTCAGTACTTC. Its protein is CASSLDRGSGSLAKNIQYF. Using reference TRBV11-2 and TRBJ2-4 for the parts outside the CDR3, the full variable domain is EAGVAQSPRYKIIEKRQSVAFWCNPISGHATLYWYQQILGQGPKLLIQFQNNGVVDDSQLPKDRFSAERLKGVDSTLKIQPAKLEDSAVYLCASSLDRGSGSLAKNIQYFGAGTRLSVL.

This clonotype was seen a handful of times. This sequence joins TRBV20-1 and TRBJ1-4; 10 bases match TRBD1. Trimming at V came to 6 bases and at J to 4 bases, leaving 11 bases not matched to a gene. Germline lookup yields CDR1 DFQATT and CDR2 SNEGSKA (reference sequence). The CDR3 is 16 residues long. The CDR3 nucleotides are TGCAGTGCCTCCCGGGACAGGGGTAGCTTTAATGAAAAACTGTTTTTT. It codes for CSASRDRGSFNEKLFF.

This sequence joins TRBV4-2 and TRBJ2-5, with TRBD2 as a possible D gene (5 bases). The germline V gene has CDR1 LGHNA and CDR2 YNFKEQ. V dropped 2 bases and J dropped 5 bases, with 24 bases sitting between them. The CDR3 loop spans 18 amino acids. The CDR3 protein is CASSQSVGGSPSGETQYF. CDR3 sequence (DNA): TGTGCCAGCAGCCAATCCGTGGGCGGATCCCCCTCGGGGGAGACCCAGTACTTC.

J is TRBJ2-5 and V is TRBV18, with TRBD2 identical over 7 bases. Per the germline V gene, CDR1 is KGHSH and CDR2 is LQKENI. V shed 0 bases, J shed 3 bases, and the junction held 7 bases outside the gene matches. CDR3 length: 16 amino acids. The CDR3 DNA sequence: TGTGCCAGCTCACCACCGGGGAGGGAAAAGGAAGAGACCCAGTACTTC. The encoded protein is CASSPPGREKEETQYF.